This TCR beta chain was obtained from a study of PD-L1 blockade in urothelial cancer. Study-level background: Males with urothelial cancer arising in the bladder constituted most of the 29 patients. Blood analysis occurred 3 weeks (second dose) and 6 weeks after treatment start.

The data were produced by immunoSEQ multiplex PCR, yet TCRdb's version contains in-frame clones alone and is incomplete. There are 80,000 to 90,000 clones in the sample; 70% to 90% occur only once, and roughly an eighth lies in the top ten. The time point: pretreatment peripheral blood. This clone is a singleton in its sample. Germline lookup yields CDR1 MNHEY and CDR2 SVGAGI. CDR3 size: 14 residues. Trimming shortened V by 6 bases and J by 8 bases, and 17 bases separated the two germline ends. The starting material was PBMCs, obtained around atezolizumab (anti-PD-L1) treatment. This TCR derives from a man aged 55-75 years with urothelial cancer. The chain employs TRBV6-5 and TRBJ2-1; the D gene is possibly TRBD1 (5 bases). The CDR3 sequence is CASSQTENRDEQFF. CDR3 in DNA: TGTGCCAGCAGCCAGACAGAGAATCGGGATGAGCAGTTCTTC.